This record looks at one T cell receptor (beta chain) sequence and its context. This clonotype appeared many times. What this receptor recognizes is not known. One base away there is no much larger clone; base qualities are not given. This sample was taken from a study (dated by TCRdb to about 2015). Looking at the study overall: The study tested whether tumor-infiltrating Tregs in breast cancer are recruited from blood Tregs or converted in situ from other CD4+ T cell subsets. General findings and caveats noted by the study authors: Validation in the larger cohort was restricted to a single TCR beta V-J rearrangement rather than whole repertoires. Tumor-infiltrating Treg TCR alpha and beta sequences overlapped most with tumor naive CD4+ T cells, then with blood naive CD4+ T cells. In terms of TCR gene usage, tumor memory CD4+ T cells clustered together with blood and lymph node memory CD4+ cells, as well as with lymph node naive CD4+ cells.

V drops 5 bases and J drops 8 bases, leaving 12 bases in between. The CDR3 contains 11 residues, cysteine and phenylalanine counted. The read is trimmed to its CDR3 DNA, 33 bases read in frame from base 1. CDR1 and CDR2, looked up from the germline V gene (reference sequence), are DFQATT and SNEGSKA. Full-length TCR variable regions were amplified by 5' RACE PCR with constant-region reverse primers, and semi-nested PCR with Nested Universal Primer A was subsequently performed. The ReliaPrep RNA Cell Miniprep System was used to extract total RNA, which was then reverse transcribed into 5'RACE-ready cDNA with the SMARTer RACE 5'/3' Kit. An Illumina MiSeq was used to sequence the full-length TCR alpha and beta libraries, which had been barcoded with multiplex adaptors. The paper's processing steps were these. Sequencing data were pooled across the five patients for each of nine subset-tissue groups and compared by unsupervised clustering of TCR gene usage. The Morisita-Horn index was used to calculate repertoire similarity, with shared sequences weighted by how much each contributed to each repertoire. The public sequencing data were trimmed at Q25 with fastp and processed into clonotypes with MiXCR by TCRdb, which kept only in-frame beta chains. Rows merge per CDR3 protein into single entries with the most common DNA and genes. V and J calls and clone size were set by TCRdb, not the authors. The sample has tens of thousands of distinct CDR3 sequences on record, 28% of them singletons. The ten largest account for approximately 2% of the sample.

The Miltenyi Naive CD4+ T Cell Isolation kit was used to purify naive CD4+ T cells, and Tregs were depleted with CD25 microbeads. Tregs, naive and memory CD4+ T cells from tumor, blood and ipsilateral draining lymph nodes of a handful of breast cancer patients underwent full-length TCR alpha and beta sequencing. Mononuclear cells from lymph nodes or less than 65 ml of peripheral blood were isolated by Ficoll density gradient centrifugation. A purity exceeding 90% was confirmed by FACS for the sorted cell populations. This receptor was obtained from a female donor with breast cancer. The rearranged segments are TRBV20-1 and TRBJ1-1; TRBD1 is a weak D gene call, 5 bases matching. Source material: naive CD4+ T cells sorted from blood. The sample's cell subset or site label is to be understood as: naive CD4+ T cells, CD4+CD45RA+CD25-. The DNA sequence is as follows: TGCAGTGCTCCTGGGGCCGTAGAAGCTTTCTTT. It specifies CSAPGAVEAFF.